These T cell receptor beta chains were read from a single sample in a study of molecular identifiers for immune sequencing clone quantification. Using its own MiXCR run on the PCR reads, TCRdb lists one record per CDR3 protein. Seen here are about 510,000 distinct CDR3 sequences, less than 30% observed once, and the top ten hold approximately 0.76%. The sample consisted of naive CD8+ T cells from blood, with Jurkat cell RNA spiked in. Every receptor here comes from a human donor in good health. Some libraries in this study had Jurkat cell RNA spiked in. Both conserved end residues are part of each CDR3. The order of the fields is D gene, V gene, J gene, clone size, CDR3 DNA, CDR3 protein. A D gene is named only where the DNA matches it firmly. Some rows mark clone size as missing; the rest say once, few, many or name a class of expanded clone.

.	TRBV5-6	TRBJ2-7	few	TGTGCCAGCAGCTTGGCCCTTACAGGACACTCCTACGAGCAGTACTTC	CASSLALTGHSYEQYF
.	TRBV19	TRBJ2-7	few	TGTGCCAGTAGTGCGGGGTCGTCCGCCTACGAGCAGTACTTC	CASSAGSSAYEQYF
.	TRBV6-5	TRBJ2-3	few	TGTGCCAGCAGTTACCGCCGGCCGACCAGGTCGATTGATACGCAGTATTTT	CASSYRRPTRSIDTQYF
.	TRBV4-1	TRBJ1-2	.	TGCGCCAGCAGCCAAGGTTCGGGGCTCGGCTACACCTTC	CASSQGSGLGYTF
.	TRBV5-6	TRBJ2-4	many	TGTGCCAGCAGCGTAGGGACTCTTCAGTACTTC	CASSVGTLQYF
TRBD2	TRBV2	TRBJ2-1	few	TGTGCCAGCAGTCGAGCGGGGGTCAGCGGCTACAATGAGCAGTTCTTC	CASSRAGVSGYNEQFF
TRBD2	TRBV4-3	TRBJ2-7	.	TGCGCCAGCAGCCAGTCGCTAGCGGGGAGCTCCTACGAGCAGTACTTC	CASSQSLAGSSYEQYF
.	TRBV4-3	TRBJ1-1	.	TGCGCCAGCAGCCAAGATCCCGCACAGCCCCCTGAAGCTTTCTTT	CASSQDPAQPPEAFF
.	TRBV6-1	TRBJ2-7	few	TGTGCCAGCAGTGAAAGGGTAGGAACATCCTACGAGCAGTACTTC	CASSERVGTSYEQYF
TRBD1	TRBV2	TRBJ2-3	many	TGTGCCAGCAGTGTTACAGGGGAAACAGATACGCAGTATTTT	CASSVTGETDTQYF
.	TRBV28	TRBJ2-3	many	TGTGCCAGCAGCTTAGCCGGGGGCACAGATACGCAGTATTTT	CASSLAGGTDTQYF
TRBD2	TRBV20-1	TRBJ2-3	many	TGCAGTGCTGACGTTGGACTAGCGGGATCGTATAGAGATACGCAGTATTTT	CSADVGLAGSYRDTQYF
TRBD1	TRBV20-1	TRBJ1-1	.	TGCAGTGCTGGAGACCCGGGACAGGGGTACACTGAAGCTTTCTTT	CSAGDPGQGYTEAFF
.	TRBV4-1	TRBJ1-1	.	TGCGCCAGCAGCGTGGGACGGCGGAACACTGAAGCTTTCTTT	CASSVGRRNTEAFF
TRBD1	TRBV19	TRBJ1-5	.	TGTGCCAGTAGTATGTGGGCAGGGGGCCAGCCCCTGCATTTT	CASSMWAGGQPLHF
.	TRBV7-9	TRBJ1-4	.	TGTGCCAGCAGCTTTTTCGTTGGCCACGCTAATGAAAAACTGTTTTTT	CASSFFVGHANEKLFF
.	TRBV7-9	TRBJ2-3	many	TGTGCCAGCAGCTCTAGCGGCACAGATACGCAGTATTTT	CASSSSGTDTQYF
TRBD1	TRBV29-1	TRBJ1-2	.	TGCAGCGCCGTGGGACAGGGGGCAAGCTACACCTTC	CSAVGQGASYTF
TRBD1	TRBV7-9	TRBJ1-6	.	TGTGCCAGCAGCTTAGCGCTCGGGACAGTCAATTCACCCCTCCACTTT	CASSLALGTVNSPLHF
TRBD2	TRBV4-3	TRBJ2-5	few	TGCGCCAGCAGCCAAGATCGGGCGGGGGGGCTAGGAGAGACCCAGTACTTC	CASSQDRAGGLGETQYF
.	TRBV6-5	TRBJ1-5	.	TGTGCCAGCAGTTACTCCGCAGCCCAGCCCCAGCATTTT	CASSYSAAQPQHF
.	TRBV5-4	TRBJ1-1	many	TGTGCCACCGTGGCCCTCTCAGGGACTGAAGCTTTCTTT	CATVALSGTEAFF
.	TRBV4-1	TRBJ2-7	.	TGCGCCAGCAGCCGCGAGTGGGGTTCCGGGGAGGAGTACTTC	CASSREWGSGEEYF
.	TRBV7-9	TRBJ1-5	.	TGTGCCAGCAGCTCCCATCAGACTGATAGCAATCAGCCCCAGCATTTT	CASSSHQTDSNQPQHF
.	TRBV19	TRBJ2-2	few	TGTGCCAGTAGTATAGCTCCACGCGGCGGGGAGCTGTTTTTT	CASSIAPRGGELFF
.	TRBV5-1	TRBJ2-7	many	TGCGCCAGCAGCTTCTCAGGGGCAGGCGAGCAGTACTTC	CASSFSGAGEQYF
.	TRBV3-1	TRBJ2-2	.	TGTGCCAGCAGCTTGCGACGCCCGCGGGCCACCGGGGAGCTGTTTTTT	CASSLRRPRATGELFF
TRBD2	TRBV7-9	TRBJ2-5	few	TGTGCCAGCAGCCCTGGGACTAGCGGGGGGCCCAACTCGGAGACCCAGTACTTC	CASSPGTSGGPNSETQYF
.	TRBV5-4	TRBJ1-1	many	TGTGCCAGCAGCTCGGATTTGAACACTGAAGCTTTCTTT	CASSSDLNTEAFF
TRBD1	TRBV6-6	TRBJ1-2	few	TGTGCCAGCAGTTCAGGGGGCGCGGATGGCTACACCTTC	CASSSGGADGYTF
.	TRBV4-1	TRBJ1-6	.	TGCGCCAGCAGAAGTGATGAAACTAGTAGTTCACCCCTCCACTTT	CASRSDETSSSPLHF
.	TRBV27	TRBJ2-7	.	TGTGCCAGCAGTATTACCCCAGGGTACGAGCAGTACTTC	CASSITPGYEQYF
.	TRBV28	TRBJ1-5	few	TGTGCCAGCAGTTTATACAGGGATAGCAATCAGCCCCAGCATTTT	CASSLYRDSNQPQHF
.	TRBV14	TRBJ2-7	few	TGTGCCAGCAGCCCCTCATTGGTAGTCTCACCCTACGAGCAGTACTTC	CASSPSLVVSPYEQYF
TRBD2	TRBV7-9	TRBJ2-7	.	TGTGCCAGCAGCCCAAGGACTAGCGGGAGTTTCTACGAGCAGTACTTC	CASSPRTSGSFYEQYF
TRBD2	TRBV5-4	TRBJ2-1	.	TGTGCCAGCAGCCTCCGGGGGGGCTCCTACAATGAGCAGTTCTTC	CASSLRGGSYNEQFF
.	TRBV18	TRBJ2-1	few	TGTGCCAGCTCACCACCGGGATTGTATGAGCAGTTCTTC	CASSPPGLYEQFF
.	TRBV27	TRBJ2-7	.	TGTGCCAGCAGATCCCTCCAGGGCTACGAGCAGTACTTC	CASRSLQGYEQYF
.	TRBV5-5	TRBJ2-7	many	TGTGCCAGCAGCTTACGGCCGCAGAAGGGAACCTACGAGCAGTACTTC	CASSLRPQKGTYEQYF
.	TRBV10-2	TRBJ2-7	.	TGCGCCAGCAGTGAGGGGGCGCACCAATCCTACGAGCAGTACTTC	CASSEGAHQSYEQYF
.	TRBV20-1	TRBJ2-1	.	TGCAGTGCTCCCCGGCGGGTGATCGACAATGAGCAGTTCTTC	CSAPRRVIDNEQFF
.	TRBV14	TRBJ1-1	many	TGTGCCAGCAGCAATGCAGGAAGCACTGAAGCTTTCTTT	CASSNAGSTEAFF